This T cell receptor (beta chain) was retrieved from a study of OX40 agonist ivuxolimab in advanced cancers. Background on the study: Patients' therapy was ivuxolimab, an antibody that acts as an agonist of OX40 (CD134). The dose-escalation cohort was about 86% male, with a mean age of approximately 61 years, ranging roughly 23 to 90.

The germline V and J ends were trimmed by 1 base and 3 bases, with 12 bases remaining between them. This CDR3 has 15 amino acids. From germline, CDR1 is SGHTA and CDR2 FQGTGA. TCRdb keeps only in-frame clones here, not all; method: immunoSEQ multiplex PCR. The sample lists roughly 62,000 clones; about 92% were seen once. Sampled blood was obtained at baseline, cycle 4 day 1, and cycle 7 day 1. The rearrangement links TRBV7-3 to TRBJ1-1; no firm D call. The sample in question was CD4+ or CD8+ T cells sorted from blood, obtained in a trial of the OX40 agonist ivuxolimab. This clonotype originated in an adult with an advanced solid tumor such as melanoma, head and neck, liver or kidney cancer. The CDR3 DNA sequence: TGTGCCAGCAGCTTAAGGCAGGTTTTAGACACTGAAGCTTTCTTT. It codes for CASSLRQVLDTEAFF.